These 4 T cell receptor beta chains were sequenced from one sample in a study of blood T cell repertoires in COVID-19. Generated by immunoSEQ multiplex PCR, the TCRdb table keeps only in-frame clones and is missing some. The sample has 150,000 to 190,000 clones, 76% seen once. The specimen sequenced was peripheral blood. The receptor source for this set is a woman at least 80 years old with acute or convalescent COVID-19.

A few counts support this clone. The chain couples TRBV3-1 (or the pseudogene TRBV3-2) to TRBJ1-4, with D perhaps matching TRBD1 (5 bases). There are 13 residues in the CDR3. V lost 5 bases and J lost 8, with 12 bases in between. In germline, CDR1 is LGHDT, CDR2 YNNKEL (reference sequence). The CDR3 here is CASSGGSREKLFF. The CDR3 DNA follows: TGTGCCAGCAGCGGGGGGTCTAGGGAAAAACTGTTTTTT.

A single count supports this clone. The rearrangement links TRBV5-1 to TRBJ1-2; 9 nucleotides agree with TRBD1. V was clipped by 4 bases and J by 7 bases; unmatched bases: 11. The CDR3 extends over 15 amino acids. In germline, CDR1 is SGHRS, CDR2 YFSETQ. CDR3 nucleotide sequence: TGCGCCAGCAGCGCTCATCCACAGGGGGCGTTTGGCTACACCTTC. Protein sequence: CASSAHPQGAFGYTF. Combining the CDR3 with reference TRBV5-1 and TRBJ1-2 gives the whole variable domain KAGVTQTPRYLIKTRGQQVTLSCSPISGHRSVSWYQQTPGQGLQFLFEYFSETQRNKGNFPGRFSGRQFSNSRSEMNVSTLELGDSALYLCASSAHPQGAFGYTFGSGTRLTVV.

V usage is TRBV7-9 and J usage is TRBJ2-2; 12 positions agree with TRBD2. The CDR3 totals 16 residues. The germline CDR1 and CDR2 sequences are SEHNR and FQNEAQ (reference sequence). The junction had 4 bases not matched to a gene; V was cut back by 4 bases and J by 4 bases. CDR3 nucleotide sequence: TGTGCCAGCAGCTCGGGACTAGCGGGCGCCACCGGGGAGCTGTTTTTT. This translates into CASSSGLAGATGELFF.

V gene TRBV29-1 combines with J gene TRBJ1-1; 8 bases match TRBD1. The CDR3 extends over 13 amino acids. The trim removed 6 bases at V and 4 bases at J, leaving 7 bases unmatched. CDR1 and CDR2 from the germline V gene are SQVTM and ANQGSEA. The CDR3 is CSVGQGQGTEAFF. CDR3 DNA: TGCAGCGTCGGACAGGGACAAGGCACTGAAGCTTTCTTT.